This T cell receptor beta chain was identified in a study of PD-1 blockade in classical Hodgkin lymphoma. Whole-study context: Once every 2 weeks, patients received intravenous nivolumab at 3 mg/kg. Study observations and caveats: Still unresolved is the cause of the repertoire differences, which may be disease activity or prior therapy. As was reported, newly diagnosed patients showed lower baseline TCR diversity than healthy donors did.

Autologous stem cell transplantation was followed by relapse in every patient, and brentuximab vedotin exposure varied. The table came from immunoSEQ multiplex PCR; TCRdb's copy has only in-frame clones and leaves some out. The profile shows about 110,000 clones, roughly nine tenths of them singletons. A remark on this clone: Antigen: not known.

The CDR3 extends over 20 amino acids. Germline V gene data show CDR1 as SGHTA and CDR2 as FQGNSA. V was clipped by 4 bases and J by 4 bases, with 31 bases between them. This clonotype was obtained from a human donor with classical Hodgkin lymphoma. The sample was peripheral blood mononuclear cells (PBMCs), taken before the second cycle of nivolumab. The chain joins TRBV7-2 to TRBJ1-1; D unclear. Written as DNA, the CDR3 is TGTGCCAGCAGCTCAGCCCTAGGAACGAGGGTCGGGATACGGGGCACTGAAGCTTTCTTT. Protein sequence: CASSSALGTRVGIRGTEAFF.